These 5 T cell receptor beta chains came from one sample sequenced in a study of blood T cell repertoires in COVID-19. Sequenced by immunoSEQ multiplex PCR; TCRdb stores in-frame clones only, minus some. The data show about 10,000 clones, with 80% to 90% seen just once and approximately 9.9% held by the top ten. Sequencing was performed on peripheral blood. Receptors were obtained from a human donor in a cohort sampled during active COVID-19.

This clone was seen once. The chain uses TRBV5-1 and TRBJ1-4, with 9 bases lining up with TRBD1. Germline loops: CDR1 SGHRS, CDR2 YFSETQ. V was pared by 5 bases and J by 7 bases, with 6 bases of the junction left unmatched. CDR3 length: 14 amino acids. The CDR3 sequence: CASSRQGVGEKLFF. The CDR3 DNA is TGCGCCAGCAGTCGACAGGGGGTGGGTGAAAAACTGTTTTTT.

V usage is TRBV6-6 and J usage is TRBJ2-7; 10 bases match TRBD1. V lost 2 bases and J lost 2; bases outside the gene matches: 3. Germline assignment: CDR1 MNHNY and CDR2 SVGAGI (reference sequence). The length of the CDR3 is 15 residues. CDR3 coding DNA: TGTGCCAGCAGTTACAGGGACAGGGGCGCCTACGAGCAGTACTTC. The encoded protein is CASSYRDRGAYEQYF.

V gene TRBV27 combines with J gene TRBJ2-7; 11 bases fit TRBD2. V dropped 6 bases and J dropped 3; count of bases not matched to a gene: 10. The CDR3 is 16 amino acids. Germline V gene sequence: CDR1 MNHEY, CDR2 SMNVEV (reference sequence). CDR3 coding DNA: TGTGCCAGCAGCCCACCCCCACTAGCGGGGGTCTACGAGCAGTACTTC. Translating it yields CASSPPPLAGVYEQYF.

The chain combines TRBV5-4 with TRBJ1-6; D may be TRBD1 (5 bases). Germline V gene data show CDR1 as SGHNT and CDR2 as YYREEE (reference sequence). The V gene lost 0 bases and the J gene lost 8 bases, with 15 bases spanning the gap. The CDR3 has 16 amino acids. CDR3 sequence: CASSLAQRGSDSPLHF. The CDR3, as DNA: TGTGCCAGCAGCTTGGCTCAAAGGGGATCTGATTCACCCCTCCACTTT.

The chain has TRBV11-2 and TRBJ2-7, with TRBD1 matching over 7 bases. The CDR3 covers 15 residues. Germline values: CDR1 SGHAT, CDR2 FQNNGV. Germline trimming cut 1 base from V and 3 bases from J; bases unmatched to any gene: 6. In DNA form, the CDR3 reads TGTGCCAGCAGCTTAGGCTTCGGGACAGACTACGAGCAGTACTTC. This encodes CASSLGFGTDYEQYF.